Below, 11 T cell receptor beta chains from the same sample are listed, as sequenced in a study of blood T cells in healthy people across ages. Then a second PCR, running about 7 to 11 cycles, was carried out with a sample-barcoded 5' primer and a J-beta primer mix. Each CDR3 protein gets one entry after TCRdb re-called the 5' RACE reads with MiXCR. The sample has 500,000 to 650,000 distinct CDR3 sequences, roughly a quarter seen once. The same sample was also used in a study of T cells of mothers and their children.

Sequenced input: blood. The receptors stem from a boy between 2 and 10 years old in good health.

This clonotype has more than one count but fewer than ten. The V gene is TRBV7-9, the J gene TRBJ1-5; D gene ambiguous. Between the trimmed V and J ends, which lost 3 bases and 3 bases, there was a span of 9 bases. The germline gives CDR1 SEHNR, CDR2 FQNEAQ (reference sequence). The CDR3 extends over 14 amino acids. The DNA for the CDR3 is TGTGCCAGCAGCTTTAACGGAGACAATCAGCCCCAGCATTTT. Its translation: CASSFNGDNQPQHF.

The rearrangement joins TRBV18 to TRBJ2-5; D may correspond to TRBD1 or TRBD2 (5 bases each). With the DNA end fitting TRBJ2-7 better, the J assignment may be wrong. CDR1 KGHSH and CDR2 LQKENI come from the germline V gene. The CDR3 is 15 amino acids. CDR3 bases: TGTGCCAGCTCACCACCCGAGGGGTGGTCCTACGAGCAGTACTTC. Amino acid sequence: CASSPPEGWSYEQYF.

The sample holds a few counts of this clonotype. The chain employs TRBV7-9 and TRBJ2-5, with D maybe TRBD1 (5 bases). Germline V gene lookup returns CDR1 SEHNR and CDR2 FQNEAQ (reference sequence). This CDR3 has 13 amino acids. The V gene lost 4 bases and the J gene lost 9 bases, with 15 bases spanning the gap. The CDR3 protein is CASSSRTLGPQYF. CDR3 DNA sequence: TGTGCCAGCAGCTCCCGGACGCTGGGGCCCCAGTACTTC.

This clonotype was found a few times. The chain joins TRBV5-1 to TRBJ2-7; TRBD2 is a possible D gene (6 bases). The CDR3 covers 14 residues. Germline CDR1 SGHRS, CDR2 YFSETQ. V lost 9 bases to trimming and J lost 1 base, with 17 bases between them. The CDR3 spells CATTGTGTSYEQYF. The CDR3 DNA sequence: TGCGCCACCACCGGGACTGGGACTTCCTACGAGCAGTACTTC.

The V gene is TRBV3-1, the J gene TRBJ2-3, with TRBD2 matching 10 bases. The CDR3 is 15 amino acids. CDR1 is LGHDT, CDR2 YNNKEL, per germline (reference sequence). Trimming cost V 7 bases and J 5 bases; bases outside gene matches: 9. This CDR3 is CASTSGGALGDTQYF. The CDR3 DNA follows: TGTGCCAGCACAAGCGGGGGGGCCTTAGGAGATACGCAGTATTTT.

This clonotype was counted a few times. This chain links TRBV4-1 with TRBJ1-4; D ambiguous. Germline CDR1 MGHRA, CDR2 YSYEKL. The CDR3 is 16 amino acids. V was clipped by 0 bases and J by 0 bases, with 8 bases between them. The CDR3 sequence is CASSQDRLSTNEKLFF. The DNA of the CDR3 is TGCGCCAGCAGCCAAGACAGGTTGTCAACTAATGAAAAACTGTTTTTT.

The rearrangement links TRBV5-5 to TRBJ2-3; D perhaps matches TRBD1 (5 bases). Germline V gene sequence: CDR1 SGHKS, CDR2 YYEKEE (reference sequence). The germline V and J ends were trimmed by 3 bases and 1 base, with 15 bases remaining between them. The CDR3 has 16 residues. This CDR3 reads CASSSSLRGGTDTQYF. DNA for the CDR3: TGTGCCAGCAGCTCCAGCTTAAGGGGCGGCACAGATACGCAGTATTTT.

The chain uses TRBV5-1 and TRBJ1-1; no clear D gene. The CDR3 extends over 15 amino acids. V lost 4 bases and J 0 bases, leaving 13 bases between the germline ends. The germline V gene has CDR1 SGHRS and CDR2 YFSETQ. This chain's CDR3 is CASSHGLSMNTEAFF. The DNA for the CDR3 is TGCGCCAGCAGCCATGGTCTATCCATGAACACTGAAGCTTTCTTT.

A single count supports this clonotype. The germline gene is not matched at one end of the junction; a read error may be the cause. This chain joins TRBV6-5 and TRBJ1-2; D perhaps matches TRBD1 (6 bases). Germline CDR1 reads MNHEY; CDR2 reads SVGAGI. CDR3 length: 14 residues. The CDR3: CASSDGQSNYGYTF. The CDR3 DNA follows: TGTGCCAGCAGTGATGGACAGAGTAACTATGGATACACCTTC.

This clonotype was seen a few times. The gene calls are TRBV12-3 or TRBV12-4 and TRBJ2-1; 11 bases are a match to TRBD2. Trimming at V came to 0 bases and at J to 11 bases, leaving 3 bases not matched to a gene. The CDR3 runs to 14 residues. In DNA, the CDR3 is TGTGCCAGCAGTTTAGCTAGCGGGGGGGCTCAGCAGTTCTTC. This translates into CASSLASGGAQQFF.

CDR3: CASSEWGPPYERYF. The CDR3 bases are TGCGCCAGCAGTGAGTGGGGCCCTCCCTACGAGCGGTACTTC. The chain joins TRBV10-2 to TRBJ2-5; perhaps TRBD1 as D (5 bases). With 1 base removed from V and 13 bases from J, the gap between germline ends came to 19 bases. The CDR3 length is 14 residues. Germline V gene data show CDR1 as WSHSY and CDR2 as SAAADI.